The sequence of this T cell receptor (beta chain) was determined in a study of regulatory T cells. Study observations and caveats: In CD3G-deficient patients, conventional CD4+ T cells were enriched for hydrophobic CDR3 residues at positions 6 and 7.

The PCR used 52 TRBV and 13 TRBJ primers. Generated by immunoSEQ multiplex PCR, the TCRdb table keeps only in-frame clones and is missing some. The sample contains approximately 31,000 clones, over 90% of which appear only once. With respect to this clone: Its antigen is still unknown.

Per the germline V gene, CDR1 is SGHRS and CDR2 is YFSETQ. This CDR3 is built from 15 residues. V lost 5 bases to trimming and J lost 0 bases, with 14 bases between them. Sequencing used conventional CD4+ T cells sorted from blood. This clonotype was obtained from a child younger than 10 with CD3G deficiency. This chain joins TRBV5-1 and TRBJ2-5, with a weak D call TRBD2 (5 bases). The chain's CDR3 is CASRPGGFNQETQYF. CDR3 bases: TGCGCCAGCAGACCCGGCGGGTTCAACCAAGAGACCCAGTACTTC.